This T cell receptor beta chain is from a study of read filtering for tumor transcriptome and immune sequencing (dated by TCRdb to the early 2020s). Broadly, across the study: The cohort consisted of over 16 male and some 15 female patients, with a mean age of about 64 years and an age range of about 40 to 90. Under revised international staging, roughly 8 patients fell into R-ISS I, 16 into R-ISS II and about seven into R-ISS III. Whole-transcriptome libraries were prepared with the TruSeq RNA Access Library Prep Kit after DNase treatment. TCR-region mapped reads per sample ranged from about 4 to 10.27 million with IR-seq versus only roughly 75 to 1273 with RNA-seq. The study compared TCR repertoires from targeted immune repertoire sequencing and bulk whole-transcriptome sequencing run on the same bone marrow samples. A main aim was a read-filtering strategy for immune repertoire data, specifically whether clonotypes supported by a single read should be removed. Paper-wide results and their limitations: Rather than purified T cells, the sorted CD138-negative fraction was a mixed bone marrow immune population. Clonotypes were captured by IR-seq at much higher depth and more reliably than by RNA-seq, and smaller IR-seq throughput was sufficient for identification of most shared clonotypes. In IR-seq, around 80% of clonotypes but approximately 3.6% of total reads were represented by single-read clonotypes, whereas in RNA-seq, 74.6% of clonotypes and approximately 44% of reads were represented by single-read clonotypes. Removing single-read clonotypes increased the correlation between IR-seq and RNA-seq shared clonotype proportions.

According to the germline V gene, CDR1 reads SNHLY and CDR2 reads FYNNEI. The trim is 6 bases for V and 6 bases for J, with a gap of 12 bases between the germline ends. The CDR3 measures 13 amino acids from cysteine to phenylalanine. Kept here is only the CDR3 DNA, which spans 39 bases and is read in frame from base 1. The Immunoverse kit was used to build TCR libraries from around 400 ng RNA, with molecular barcoded adaptors covering alpha/delta and beta/gamma chains. TCR library preparation was performed with the same RNA that was used for transcriptome sequencing. TCR libraries were sequenced on an Illumina HiSeq 4000 with 2 x 150 cycles. On the authors' methods: With MiXCR, TCR reads were aligned to human V, D, J and C references and assembled into CDR3 clonotypes, with quality filtering and error correction included. Clonotype counts and gene usage diversity were analyzed with the tcR package in R. Raw mapping reads were checked after the RNA-seq reads had been mapped by STAR aligner version 2.5.3a onto the human GRCh37 genome. To test the effect of sequencing depth on detected clonotypes, IR-seq fastq files were randomly downsampled using Seqtk 1.3. TCRdb passed the public sequencing reads through fastp at Q25 and MiXCR, retaining productive beta sequences. One record per CDR3 amino acid sequence lists the most common genes and DNA. For this entry, the V and J calls and clone size follow TCRdb and not the study's own pipeline. The sample table records about 130,000 distinct CDR3 sequences; approximately 12% of these occur just once. Of the sample, approximately 10% is held by the ten largest clones.

Bone marrow was sampled from every patient at the time of active disease. Ficoll-Hypaque density gradient centrifugation was used to isolate the bone marrow mononuclear cells. To remove myeloma plasma cells, the cells were labeled with CD138 magnetic microbeads on a MACS separator, and CD138-negative cells were then collected by negative selection. The purity of the isolated cells was checked by flow cytometry with CD138 antibodies on an Attune NxT. Total RNA was extracted with TRIzol reagent and quantified with a NanoDrop spectrophotometer. For each patient, paired RNA-seq and IR-seq were run on the CD138-negative bone marrow sample from that patient. This clonotype was detected many times. The specificity of this receptor is unknown. Base-call qualities are not available, and no considerably larger clone is one nucleotide away.

The receptor was derived from a donor aged 40 or older with multiple myeloma. The specimen sequenced was a population of CD138-negative cells sorted from bone marrow. The sample's cell subset or site, from its label and the paper: bone marrow mononuclear cells depleted of CD138+ plasma/myeloma cells by negative magnetic selection. The chain employs TRBV2 and TRBJ2-1; the D gene is perhaps TRBD1, from 5 matching bases. The CDR3 protein is CASSLDNLNEQFF. The DNA is TGTGCCAGCAGCCTGGACAATCTCAATGAGCAGTTCTTC.